Listed below are T cell receptor beta chains from one sample, sequenced in a study of cytomegalovirus exposure and HLA in healthy donors. Sequenced by immunoSEQ multiplex PCR; TCRdb stores in-frame clones only, minus some. The sample holds tens of thousands of clones, roughly 88% seen once. The sequencing sample was made of PBMCs. These receptors all come from a man under 40 in good health and CMV-seronegative. Each CDR3 is given with its conserved first and last residue. The D gene is left open where the match is weak. Clone size is stated in some rows and not others, as once, few, many or a class when expanded.

d_gene: TRBD1
v_gene: TRBV6-4
j_gene: TRBJ2-3
len: 14
abundance: -
CDR3nt: TGTGCCAGCAGTACAGGGGGCCAAACAGATACGCAGTATTTT
CDR3aa: CASSTGGQTDTQYF

d_gene: -
v_gene: TRBV9
j_gene: TRBJ2-5
len: 12
abundance: -
CDR3nt: TGTGCCAGCAGCCTCCCCGGGGAGACCCAGTACTTC
CDR3aa: CASSLPGETQYF

d_gene: -
v_gene: TRBV19
j_gene: TRBJ1-5
len: 13
abundance: -
CDR3nt: TGTGCCAGTACCGGGTATGGGTATCAGCCCCAGCATTTT
CDR3aa: CASTGYGYQPQHF

d_gene: -
v_gene: TRBV6-6
j_gene: TRBJ1-4
len: 12
abundance: -
CDR3nt: TGTGCCAGCAGAAGGGGTTGGGAAAAACTGTTTTTT
CDR3aa: CASRRGWEKLFF

d_gene: -
v_gene: TRBV25-1
j_gene: TRBJ1-6
len: 13
abundance: once
CDR3nt: TGTGCCAGCAGTGAATCTAGGAGTTCACCCCTCCACTTT
CDR3aa: CASSESRSSPLHF

d_gene: TRBD2
v_gene: TRBV11-3
j_gene: TRBJ2-2
len: 18
abundance: -
CDR3nt: TGTGCCAGCAGCTTAGCCCCGGGAGGGTGGCCGAACACCGGGGAGCTGTTTTTT
CDR3aa: CASSLAPGGWPNTGELFF

d_gene: TRBD1
v_gene: TRBV29-1
j_gene: TRBJ1-2
len: 12
abundance: few
CDR3nt: TGCAGCGTTGGCGCCGGACAGGGAGGCTACACCTTC
CDR3aa: CSVGAGQGGYTF

d_gene: -
v_gene: TRBV4-1
j_gene: TRBJ1-1
len: 13
abundance: -
CDR3nt: TGCGCCAGCAGCACCGGTCGGAGCCCGGGGGCTTTCTTT
CDR3aa: CASSTGRSPGAFF

d_gene: -
v_gene: TRBV28
j_gene: TRBJ2-1
len: 15
abundance: -
CDR3nt: TGTGCCAGCAGTCGGACTTCACGCTCCTACAATGAGCAGTTCTTC
CDR3aa: CASSRTSRSYNEQFF

d_gene: TRBD1
v_gene: TRBV6-5
j_gene: TRBJ2-5
len: 16
abundance: -
CDR3nt: TGTGCCAGCAGTTCCCCGGGACAGGGACCCCAAGAGACCCAGTACTTC
CDR3aa: CASSSPGQGPQETQYF

d_gene: -
v_gene: TRBV28
j_gene: TRBJ2-7
len: 13
abundance: -
CDR3nt: TGTGCCAGCAGTTCCGGGGACTCCTACGAGCAGTACTTC
CDR3aa: CASSSGDSYEQYF

d_gene: -
v_gene: TRBV7-2
j_gene: TRBJ2-5
len: 15
abundance: once
CDR3nt: TGTGCCAGCAGCTTAGCGCGTCGCAGGGTAGAGACCCAGTACTTC
CDR3aa: CASSLARRRVETQYF

d_gene: -
v_gene: TRBV6-6
j_gene: TRBJ2-1
len: 15
abundance: -
CDR3nt: TGTGCCAGCAGTAGGGTAGCGGACTCCTACAATGAGCAGTTCTTC
CDR3aa: CASSRVADSYNEQFF

d_gene: TRBD1
v_gene: TRBV5-4
j_gene: TRBJ1-2
len: 14
abundance: -
CDR3nt: TGTGCCAGCAGCTTGGAGACAGGGAACTATGGCTACACCTTC
CDR3aa: CASSLETGNYGYTF

d_gene: TRBD2
v_gene: TRBV6-1
j_gene: TRBJ2-3
len: 15
abundance: -
CDR3nt: TGTGCCAGCAGTGATAGCGGGGGGAATACAGATACGCAGTATTTT
CDR3aa: CASSDSGGNTDTQYF

d_gene: -
v_gene: TRBV14
j_gene: TRBJ1-5
len: 16
abundance: once
CDR3nt: TGTGCCAGCAGCCAAGAGGGAGGATATAGCAATCAGCCCCAGCATTTT
CDR3aa: CASSQEGGYSNQPQHF

d_gene: TRBD1
v_gene: TRBV14
j_gene: TRBJ1-1
len: 18
abundance: -
CDR3nt: TGTGCCAGCAGCCGTATAGCGTTGGGACAGGGGGCTTACACTGAAGCTTTCTTT
CDR3aa: CASSRIALGQGAYTEAFF

d_gene: -
v_gene: TRBV7-2
j_gene: TRBJ2-7
len: 16
abundance: -
CDR3nt: TGTGCCAGCAGCTTAGCGCAGGGGAAGCTTTCGTACGAGCAGTACTTC
CDR3aa: CASSLAQGKLSYEQYF

d_gene: TRBD1
v_gene: TRBV6-5
j_gene: TRBJ1-5
len: 13
abundance: once
CDR3nt: TGTGCCAGCAGTCGACAGGGTGAACAGCCCCAGCATTTT
CDR3aa: CASSRQGEQPQHF

d_gene: TRBD1
v_gene: TRBV6-5
j_gene: TRBJ2-1
len: 15
abundance: -
CDR3nt: TGTGCCAGCAGTCCGGACAGGGGGTCCTACAATGAGCAGTTCTTC
CDR3aa: CASSPDRGSYNEQFF

d_gene: -
v_gene: TRBV7-9
j_gene: TRBJ1-4
len: 11
abundance: -
CDR3nt: TGTGCCAGCAGCTTAGGACCCTACAGGGTTTTT
CDR3aa: CASSLGPYRVF

d_gene: -
v_gene: TRBV11-3
j_gene: TRBJ2-1
len: 16
abundance: -
CDR3nt: TGTGCCAGCAGCTTAGATCTAGTAGGAGGAGAGAATGAGCAGTTCTTC
CDR3aa: CASSLDLVGGENEQFF

d_gene: TRBD1
v_gene: TRBV27
j_gene: TRBJ2-3
len: 15
abundance: -
CDR3nt: TGTGCCAGCAGTACGAGACAGGGAAGGACAGATACGCAGTATTTT
CDR3aa: CASSTRQGRTDTQYF

d_gene: -
v_gene: TRBV2
j_gene: TRBJ1-2
len: 12
abundance: -
CDR3nt: TGTGCCAGCAGTGGTCAGAAGAATGGCTACACCTTC
CDR3aa: CASSGQKNGYTF

d_gene: -
v_gene: TRBV4-1
j_gene: TRBJ2-2
len: 15
abundance: -
CDR3nt: TGCGCCAGCAGGGTCCTAGGCGGGGCGACCGGGGAGCTGTTTTTT
CDR3aa: CASRVLGGATGELFF

d_gene: -
v_gene: TRBV18
j_gene: TRBJ1-4
len: 15
abundance: -
CDR3nt: TGTGCCAGCTCACCCCTCGGCGGCGCGGATGAAAAACTGTTTTTT
CDR3aa: CASSPLGGADEKLFF

d_gene: TRBD1
v_gene: TRBV5-6
j_gene: TRBJ1-2
len: 15
abundance: -
CDR3nt: TGTGCCAGCGCACGCTGGGGCAGGGGGACCGATGGCTACACCTTC
CDR3aa: CASARWGRGTDGYTF

d_gene: TRBD2
v_gene: TRBV5-1
j_gene: TRBJ2-1
len: 17
abundance: -
CDR3nt: TGCGCCAGCAGCTTGGCGTTGGCTAGCGGCCCGTACAATGAGCAGTTCTTC
CDR3aa: CASSLALASGPYNEQFF

d_gene: -
v_gene: TRBV11-2
j_gene: TRBJ2-7
len: 14
abundance: -
CDR3nt: TGTGCCAGCAGCCTTAGGGACTCATGGGGCGAGCAGTACTTC
CDR3aa: CASSLRDSWGEQYF

d_gene: -
v_gene: TRBV28
j_gene: TRBJ2-1
len: 11
abundance: -
CDR3nt: TGTGCCAGCAGTTCACAGGTCGGGCAGTTCTTC
CDR3aa: CASSSQVGQFF

d_gene: -
v_gene: TRBV27
j_gene: TRBJ2-3
len: 15
abundance: -
CDR3nt: TGTGCCAGCAGAAAGGGGGGGGAAGGCACAGATACGCAGTATTTT
CDR3aa: CASRKGGEGTDTQYF

d_gene: -
v_gene: TRBV28
j_gene: TRBJ2-1
len: 16
abundance: once
CDR3nt: TGTGCCAGCAGTTTGACGGGACCGGGGACTTACAATGAGCAGTTCTTC
CDR3aa: CASSLTGPGTYNEQFF

d_gene: TRBD1
v_gene: TRBV6-4
j_gene: TRBJ1-2
len: 15
abundance: -
CDR3nt: TGTGCCAGCAGTGACCGGGACAGGGGGCTCTATGGCTACACCTTC
CDR3aa: CASSDRDRGLYGYTF

d_gene: -
v_gene: TRBV7-9
j_gene: TRBJ1-2
len: 17
abundance: -
CDR3nt: TGTGCCAGCAGCCGAAATAATGGTGGGATAGCGGAATATGGCTACACCTTC
CDR3aa: CASSRNNGGIAEYGYTF

d_gene: -
v_gene: TRBV7-2
j_gene: TRBJ2-3
len: 16
abundance: -
CDR3nt: TGTGCCAGCAGCTCCCTGGGACTTTCGGAGGGGAATACGCAGTATTTT
CDR3aa: CASSSLGLSEGNTQYF

d_gene: -
v_gene: TRBV9
j_gene: TRBJ1-2
len: 14
abundance: -
CDR3nt: TGTGCCAGCAGCGTAGCAGGGAAGGCCTATGGCTACACCTTC
CDR3aa: CASSVAGKAYGYTF

d_gene: -
v_gene: TRBV28
j_gene: TRBJ1-1
len: 14
abundance: -
CDR3nt: TGTGCCAGCAGTTTAAGCCCCCGGAACACTGAAGCTTTCTTT
CDR3aa: CASSLSPRNTEAFF

d_gene: -
v_gene: TRBV4-1
j_gene: TRBJ1-1
len: 14
abundance: -
CDR3nt: TGCGCCAGCAGCCAAGTTCTGGGAGGCACTGAAGCTTTCTTT
CDR3aa: CASSQVLGGTEAFF

d_gene: TRBD1
v_gene: TRBV10-1
j_gene: TRBJ2-2
len: 15
abundance: -
CDR3nt: TGCGCCAGCAGTGAGGGGACAGGGGAGGTCGGGGAGCTGTTTTTT
CDR3aa: CASSEGTGEVGELFF

d_gene: TRBD1
v_gene: TRBV7-8
j_gene: TRBJ2-7
len: 17
abundance: -
CDR3nt: TGTGCCAGCAGCTTAGTAACGGGCTCGGGACAGGGGTACGAGCAGTACTTC
CDR3aa: CASSLVTGSGQGYEQYF

d_gene: TRBD2
v_gene: TRBV9
j_gene: TRBJ2-3
len: 14
abundance: -
CDR3nt: TGTGCCAGCATGGCGGGGGGGCTCACAGATACGCAGTATTTT
CDR3aa: CASMAGGLTDTQYF

d_gene: -
v_gene: TRBV25-1
j_gene: TRBJ1-3
len: 15
abundance: -
CDR3nt: TGTGCCAGCAGTGAATTACGGTTTACTGGAAACACCATATATTTT
CDR3aa: CASSELRFTGNTIYF

d_gene: TRBD1
v_gene: TRBV6-5
j_gene: TRBJ1-4
len: 14
abundance: -
CDR3nt: TGTGCCAGCAGTCTCAGGACAGGGACTGAAAAACTGTTTTTT
CDR3aa: CASSLRTGTEKLFF

d_gene: -
v_gene: TRBV20-1
j_gene: TRBJ1-1
len: 11
abundance: -
CDR3nt: TGCAGTGCTATGCGTAAGACTGAAGCTTTCTTT
CDR3aa: CSAMRKTEAFF

d_gene: -
v_gene: TRBV28
j_gene: TRBJ2-3
len: 14
abundance: -
CDR3nt: TGTGCCAGTACACAGGGCTCTAGCACAGATACGCAGTATTTT
CDR3aa: CASTQGSSTDTQYF

d_gene: -
v_gene: TRBV19
j_gene: TRBJ1-1
len: 13
abundance: -
CDR3nt: TGTGCCAGTAGTATACAGGGCGACACTGAAGCTTTCTTT
CDR3aa: CASSIQGDTEAFF

d_gene: -
v_gene: TRBV6-6
j_gene: TRBJ2-7
len: 15
abundance: -
CDR3nt: TGTGCCAGCAGGGCTTCCCAGGGCGGATCCTACGAGCAGTACTTC
CDR3aa: CASRASQGGSYEQYF

d_gene: -
v_gene: TRBV9
j_gene: TRBJ2-1
len: 17
abundance: -
CDR3nt: TGTGCCAGCAGTCCTCCGACAGGGCGGGACGTCTACAATGAGCAGTTCTTC
CDR3aa: CASSPPTGRDVYNEQFF

d_gene: TRBD1
v_gene: TRBV6-4
j_gene: TRBJ1-3
len: 19
abundance: once
CDR3nt: TGTGCCAGGGCATACCACCACAGGGGCCCAAGTTTTCACCTAAACACCATATATTTT
CDR3aa: CARAYHHRGPSFHLNTIYF

d_gene: -
v_gene: TRBV27
j_gene: TRBJ1-2
len: 14
abundance: -
CDR3nt: TGTGCCAGCAGTCTAAGATGGGGGGACTATGGCTACACCTTC
CDR3aa: CASSLRWGDYGYTF

d_gene: -
v_gene: TRBV28
j_gene: TRBJ1-2
len: 14
abundance: -
CDR3nt: TGTGCCAGCAGTTTATACCCGGGGAGTCGAGGCTACACCTTC
CDR3aa: CASSLYPGSRGYTF

d_gene: TRBD2
v_gene: TRBV9
j_gene: TRBJ2-2
len: 14
abundance: -
CDR3nt: TGTGCCAGCAGCGGCGGGGGGGGCACCGGGGAGCTGTTTTTT
CDR3aa: CASSGGGGTGELFF

d_gene: TRBD1
v_gene: TRBV27
j_gene: TRBJ2-7
len: 15
abundance: -
CDR3nt: TGTGCCAGCAGTTTACGTAGACAGGGGGAAGGCGAGCAGTACTTC
CDR3aa: CASSLRRQGEGEQYF

d_gene: -
v_gene: TRBV10-3
j_gene: TRBJ2-5
len: 17
abundance: -
CDR3nt: TGTGCCATCAGTGACCCAACTCTGACTCTAGGCCAAGAGACCCAGTACTTC
CDR3aa: CAISDPTLTLGQETQYF

d_gene: TRBD1
v_gene: TRBV4-1
j_gene: TRBJ2-5
len: 15
abundance: few
CDR3nt: TGCGCCAGCAGCCATACGGACAGGAGTGAAGAGACCCAGTACTTC
CDR3aa: CASSHTDRSEETQYF

d_gene: -
v_gene: TRBV6-6
j_gene: TRBJ1-4
len: 13
abundance: -
CDR3nt: TGTGCCAGCAGTGAGGACAGTCTCGAAAAACTGTTTTTT
CDR3aa: CASSEDSLEKLFF

d_gene: TRBD2
v_gene: TRBV6-1
j_gene: TRBJ2-7
len: 13
abundance: -
CDR3nt: TGTGCCAGCGGACTAGCGGGCGTCTACGAGCAGTACTTC
CDR3aa: CASGLAGVYEQYF

d_gene: -
v_gene: TRBV19
j_gene: TRBJ2-6
len: 16
abundance: few
CDR3nt: TGTGCCAGTAGTCCCCGGAGTTCCTCTGGGGCCAACGTCCTGACTTTC
CDR3aa: CASSPRSSSGANVLTF

d_gene: TRBD1
v_gene: TRBV18
j_gene: TRBJ1-2
len: 16
abundance: once
CDR3nt: TGTGCCAGCTCACCGGGGCGCGGGCAGGGGGCGCATGGCTACACCTTC
CDR3aa: CASSPGRGQGAHGYTF

d_gene: -
v_gene: TRBV4-1
j_gene: TRBJ2-1
len: 12
abundance: -
CDR3nt: TGCGCCAGCAGCCCGGGCGGGAATGAGCAGTTCTTC
CDR3aa: CASSPGGNEQFF